Listed here are 2 T cell receptor beta chains from one sample, sequenced in a study of cytomegalovirus exposure and HLA in healthy donors. PCR involved 60 Vbeta and 13 Jbeta primers. This table comes from immunoSEQ multiplex PCR, and its TCRdb copy is limited to in-frame clones, with some not included. The sample shows 150,000 to 200,000 clones, around 83% of them seen only once. The sequenced sample consisted of PBMCs. Receptor source: a man aged 35 to 55 in good health and CMV-seropositive.

The rearrangement uses TRBV10-3 and TRBJ2-3, with TRBD2 identical over 10 bases. The V segment lost 2 bases and the J segment 4 bases; nucleotides outside the gene matches: 6. The CDR3 loop spans 16 amino acids. Germline V CDR1 and CDR2: ENHRY, SYGVKD. For the CDR3, the DNA is TGTGCCATCAGTGAGCGAGCGGGAGGGCCCGCAGATACGCAGTATTTT. The encoded protein is CAISERAGGPADTQYF.

V usage is TRBV5-1 and J usage is TRBJ1-1; D is uncertain. This CDR3 region has 15 residues. Trimming pared 1 base from V and 1 base from J, leaving 11 bases between. Looked up from germline, CDR1 is SGHRS and CDR2 is YFSETQ. The CDR3 sequence is CASSLRNGGNTEAFF. Written as DNA, the CDR3 is TGCGCCAGCAGCTTGAGGAATGGCGGGAACACTGAAGCTTTCTTT.